This T cell receptor (beta chain) was retrieved from a study of post-analysis software for immune sequencing data. Regarding the study as a whole: Patients showed TRBV5-6, TRBV5-1 and TRBV20-1 among several TRBV segments more frequent than in controls.

The CDR3 contains 17 residues. Germline V lookup: CDR1 SGHDN, CDR2 FVKESK. Trimming removed 1 base from V and 4 bases from J; junction bases left unmatched: 6. For this clonotype: As yet, its antigen is unknown.

Incorporated into the TCR beta cDNA libraries were unique molecular identifiers, which served to reduce PCR and sequencing biases. From the PCR reads, TCRdb called clonotypes with MiXCR, one entry per CDR3 protein. The sample records about 810,000 distinct CDR3 sequences, roughly 50% being singletons. The sequenced material came from blood. The chain links TRBV14 to TRBJ2-2; 10 nucleotides align to TRBD1. The clonotype comes from a girl aged 5 to 17 with multiple sclerosis. The DNA for the CDR3 is TGTGCCAGCAGCCAAGGTGACAGGGGGCGCGGCACCGGGGAGCTGTTTTTT. Its protein is CASSQGDRGRGTGELFF.